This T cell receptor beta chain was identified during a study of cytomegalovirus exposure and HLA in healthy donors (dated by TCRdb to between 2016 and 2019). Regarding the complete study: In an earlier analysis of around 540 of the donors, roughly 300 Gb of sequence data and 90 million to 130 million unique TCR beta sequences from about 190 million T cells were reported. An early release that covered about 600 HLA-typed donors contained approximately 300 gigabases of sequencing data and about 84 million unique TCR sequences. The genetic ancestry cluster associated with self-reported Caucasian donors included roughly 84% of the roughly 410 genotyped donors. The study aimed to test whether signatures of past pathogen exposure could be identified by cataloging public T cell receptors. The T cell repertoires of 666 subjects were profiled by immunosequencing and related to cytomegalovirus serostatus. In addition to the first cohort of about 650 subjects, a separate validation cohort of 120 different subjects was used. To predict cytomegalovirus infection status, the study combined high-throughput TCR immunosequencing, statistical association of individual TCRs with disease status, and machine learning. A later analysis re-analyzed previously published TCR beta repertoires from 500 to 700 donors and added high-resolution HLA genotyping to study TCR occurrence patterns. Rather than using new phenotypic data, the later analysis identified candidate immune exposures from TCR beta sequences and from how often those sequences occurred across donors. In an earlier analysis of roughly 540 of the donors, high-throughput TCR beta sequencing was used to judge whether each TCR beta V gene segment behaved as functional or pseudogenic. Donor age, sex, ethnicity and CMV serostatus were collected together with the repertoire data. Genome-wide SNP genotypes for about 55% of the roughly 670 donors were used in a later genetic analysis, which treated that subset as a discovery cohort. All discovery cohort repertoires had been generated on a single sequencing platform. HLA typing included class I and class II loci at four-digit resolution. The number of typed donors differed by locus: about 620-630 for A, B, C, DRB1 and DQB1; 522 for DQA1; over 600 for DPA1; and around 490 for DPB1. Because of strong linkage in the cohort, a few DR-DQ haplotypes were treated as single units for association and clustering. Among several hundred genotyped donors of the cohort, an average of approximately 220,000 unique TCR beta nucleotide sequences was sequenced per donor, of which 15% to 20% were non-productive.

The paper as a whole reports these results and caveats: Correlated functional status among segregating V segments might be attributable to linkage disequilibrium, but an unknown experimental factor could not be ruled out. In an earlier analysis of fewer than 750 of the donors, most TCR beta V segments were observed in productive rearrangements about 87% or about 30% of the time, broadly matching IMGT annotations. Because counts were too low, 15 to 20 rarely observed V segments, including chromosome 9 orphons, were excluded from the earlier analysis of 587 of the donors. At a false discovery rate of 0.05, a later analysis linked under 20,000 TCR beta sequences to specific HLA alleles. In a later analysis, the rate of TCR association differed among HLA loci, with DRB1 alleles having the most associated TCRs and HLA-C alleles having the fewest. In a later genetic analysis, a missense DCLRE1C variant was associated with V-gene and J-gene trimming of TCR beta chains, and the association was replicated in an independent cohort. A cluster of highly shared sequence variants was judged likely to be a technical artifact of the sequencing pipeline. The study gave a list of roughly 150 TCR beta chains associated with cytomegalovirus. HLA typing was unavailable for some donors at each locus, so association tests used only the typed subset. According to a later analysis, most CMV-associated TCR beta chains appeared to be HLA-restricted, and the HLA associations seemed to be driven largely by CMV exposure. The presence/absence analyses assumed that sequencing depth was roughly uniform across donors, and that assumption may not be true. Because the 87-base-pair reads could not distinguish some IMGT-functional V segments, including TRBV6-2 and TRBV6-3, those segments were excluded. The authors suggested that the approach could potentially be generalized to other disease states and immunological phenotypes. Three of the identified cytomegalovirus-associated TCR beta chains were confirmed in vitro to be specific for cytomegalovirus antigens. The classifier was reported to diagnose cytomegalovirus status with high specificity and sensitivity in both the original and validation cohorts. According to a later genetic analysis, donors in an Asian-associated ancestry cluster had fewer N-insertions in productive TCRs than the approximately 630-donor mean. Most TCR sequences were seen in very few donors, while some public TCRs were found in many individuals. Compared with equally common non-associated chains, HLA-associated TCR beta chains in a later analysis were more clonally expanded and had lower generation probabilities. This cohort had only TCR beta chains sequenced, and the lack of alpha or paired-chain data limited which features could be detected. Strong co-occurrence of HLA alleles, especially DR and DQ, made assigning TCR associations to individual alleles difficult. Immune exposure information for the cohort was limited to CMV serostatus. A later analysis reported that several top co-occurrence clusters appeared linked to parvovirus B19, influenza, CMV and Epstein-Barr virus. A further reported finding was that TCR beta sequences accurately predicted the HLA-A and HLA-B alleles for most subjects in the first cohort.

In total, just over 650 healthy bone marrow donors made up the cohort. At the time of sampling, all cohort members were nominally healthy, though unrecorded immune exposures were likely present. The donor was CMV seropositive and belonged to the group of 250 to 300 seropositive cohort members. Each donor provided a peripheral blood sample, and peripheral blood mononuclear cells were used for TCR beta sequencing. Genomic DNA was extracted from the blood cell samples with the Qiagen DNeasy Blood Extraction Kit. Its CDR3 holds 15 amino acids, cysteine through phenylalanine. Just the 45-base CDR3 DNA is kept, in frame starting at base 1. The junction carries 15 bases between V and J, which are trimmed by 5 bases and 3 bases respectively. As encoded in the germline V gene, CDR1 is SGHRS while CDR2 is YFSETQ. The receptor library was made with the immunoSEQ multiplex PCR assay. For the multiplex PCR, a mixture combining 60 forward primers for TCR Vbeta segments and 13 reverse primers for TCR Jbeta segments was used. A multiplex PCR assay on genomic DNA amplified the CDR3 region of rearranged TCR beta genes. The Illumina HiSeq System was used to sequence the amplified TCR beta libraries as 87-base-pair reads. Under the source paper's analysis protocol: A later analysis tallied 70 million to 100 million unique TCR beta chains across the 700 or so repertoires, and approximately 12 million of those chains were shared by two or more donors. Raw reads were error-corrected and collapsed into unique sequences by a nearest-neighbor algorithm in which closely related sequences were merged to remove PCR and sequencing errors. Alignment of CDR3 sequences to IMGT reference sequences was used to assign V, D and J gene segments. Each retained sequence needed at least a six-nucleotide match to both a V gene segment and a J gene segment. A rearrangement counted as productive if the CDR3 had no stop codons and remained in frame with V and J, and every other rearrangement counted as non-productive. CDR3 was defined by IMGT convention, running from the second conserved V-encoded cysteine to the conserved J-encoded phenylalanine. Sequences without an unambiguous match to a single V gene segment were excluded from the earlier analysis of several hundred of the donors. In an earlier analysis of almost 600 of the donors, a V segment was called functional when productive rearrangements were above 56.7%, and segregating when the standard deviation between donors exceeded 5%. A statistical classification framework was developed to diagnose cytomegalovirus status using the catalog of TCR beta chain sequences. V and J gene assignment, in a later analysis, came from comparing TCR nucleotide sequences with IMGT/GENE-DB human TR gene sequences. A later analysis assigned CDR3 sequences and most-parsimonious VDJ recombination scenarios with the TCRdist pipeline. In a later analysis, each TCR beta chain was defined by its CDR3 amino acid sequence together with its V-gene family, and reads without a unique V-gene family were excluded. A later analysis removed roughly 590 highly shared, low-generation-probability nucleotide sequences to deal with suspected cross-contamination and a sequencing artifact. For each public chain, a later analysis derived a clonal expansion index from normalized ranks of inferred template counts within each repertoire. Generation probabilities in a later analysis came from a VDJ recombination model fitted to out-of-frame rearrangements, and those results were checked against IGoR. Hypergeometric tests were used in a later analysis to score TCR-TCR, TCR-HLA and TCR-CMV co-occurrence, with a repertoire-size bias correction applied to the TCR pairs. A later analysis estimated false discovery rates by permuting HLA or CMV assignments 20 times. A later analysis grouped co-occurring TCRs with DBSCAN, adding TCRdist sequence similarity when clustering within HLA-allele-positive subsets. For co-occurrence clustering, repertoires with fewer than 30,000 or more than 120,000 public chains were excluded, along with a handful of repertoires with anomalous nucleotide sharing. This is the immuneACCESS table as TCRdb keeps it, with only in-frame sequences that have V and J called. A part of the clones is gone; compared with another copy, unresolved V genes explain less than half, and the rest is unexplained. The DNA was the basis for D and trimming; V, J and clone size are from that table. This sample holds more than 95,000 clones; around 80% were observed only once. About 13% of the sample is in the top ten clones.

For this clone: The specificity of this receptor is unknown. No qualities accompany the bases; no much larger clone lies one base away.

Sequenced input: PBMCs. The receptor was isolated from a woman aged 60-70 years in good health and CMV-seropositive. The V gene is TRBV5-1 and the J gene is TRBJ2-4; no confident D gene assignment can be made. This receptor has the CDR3 CASSRGDAYKNIQYF. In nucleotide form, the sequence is TGCGCCAGCAGTCGAGGAGACGCCTACAAAAACATTCAGTACTTC.